These 11 T cell receptor beta chains were all obtained from the same sample, sequenced in a study of blood T cell repertoires in COVID-19. Clones were sequenced by immunoSEQ multiplex PCR, and TCRdb holds only the in-frame ones, with some missing. The table has a few hundred thousand clones, about 91% seen once. The sample was peripheral blood. The source is a woman aged 40 to 55 who had recovered from COVID-19.

The chain couples TRBV6-5 to TRBJ2-1, with TRBD2 matching 8 bases. The CDR3 contains 14 residues. The V and J ends lost 6 bases and 3 bases, in that order; junction bases with no gene match: 4. Germline V gene sequence: CDR1 MNHEY, CDR2 SVGAGI. The CDR3 DNA sequence: TGTGCCAGCAGAGCGGGAGCGAGCTACAATGAGCAGTTCTTC. It yields the protein CASRAGASYNEQFF.

The chain employs TRBV6-6 and TRBJ1-1; D ambiguous. This CDR3 is built from 14 residues. Trimming took off 7 bases at V and 6 bases at J, with 18 bases between the two ends. Germline V CDR1 and CDR2: MNHNY, SVGAGI (reference sequence). The CDR3 nucleotides read TGTGCCAGCACCACTTTGATTGGGAGGGCTGAAGCTTTCTTT. The encoded protein is CASTTLIGRAEAFF.

The J gene is TRBJ2-5, the V gene TRBV5-4; D ambiguous. CDR1 and CDR2 from the germline V gene are SGHNT and YYREEE (reference sequence). The V gene lost 4 bases and the J gene lost 0 bases, with 16 bases spanning the gap. CDR3 length: 16 residues. The DNA of the CDR3 is TGTGCCAGCAGCCCGGAGTCGCACTCGTACCAAGAGACCCAGTACTTC. Translated, it gives CASSPESHSYQETQYF.

This sequence joins TRBV12-5 and TRBJ2-1; D possibly corresponds to TRBD1 (7 bases). V was clipped by 11 bases and J by 7 bases, with 12 bases between them. Germline V lookup: CDR1 LGHNT, CDR2 FRNRAP. The CDR3 length is 11 residues. The CDR3 spells CAGGTVNEQFF. The CDR3 region has the DNA TGTGCTGGGGGGACAGTTAATGAGCAGTTCTTC. Drawing the rest from reference TRBV12-5 and TRBJ2-1, the complete variable domain is DARVTQTPRHKVTEMGQEVTMRCQPILGHNTVFWYRQTMMQGLELLAYFRNRAPLDDSGMPKDRFSAEMPDATLATLKIQPSEPRDSAVYFCAGGTVNEQFFGPGTRLTVL.

J is TRBJ2-7 and V is TRBV6-2 or TRBV6-3; D is unresolved. V gave up 0 bases and J gave up 4 bases, with 7 bases separating them. Germline V gene sequence: CDR1 MNHEY, CDR2 SVGEGT. The CDR3 length is 13 residues. The CDR3 region has the DNA TGTGCCAGCAGTTACTCGGTTACATACGAGCAGTACGTC. The encoded protein is CASSYSVTYEQYV.

The chain joins TRBV6-7 to TRBJ2-7; D is perhaps TRBD1 (5 bases). TRBV6-7 is flagged as an ORF with uncertain function. The CDR3 contains 15 residues. The V gene lost 7 bases and the J gene lost 3 bases, with 19 bases spanning the gap. The CDR3 DNA follows: TGTGCCAGCAACAGTTTCAGGGATTTGAGCTACGAGCAGTACTTC. It is translated as CASNSFRDLSYEQYF.

This clone was seen a single time. The CDR3, as DNA: TGTGCCAGCAGCTATGGAGCGGGGTCCCAGTACTTC. Translated: CASSYGAGSQYF. V is TRBV6-2 or TRBV6-3 and J is TRBJ2-5; 7 bases map to TRBD2. J gave up 9 bases and V 6 bases, and 7 bases lay outside the gene matches. CDR1 is MNHEY, CDR2 SVGEGT, per germline. This CDR3 contains 12 residues.

This clone was observed once. This chain uses TRBV28 with TRBJ1-5, with D uncertain. Trimming cost V 5 bases and J 3 bases, with 14 bases left between them. The CDR3 runs 15 residues. Per germline, CDR1 MDHEN and CDR2 SYDVKM. The CDR3 coding sequence is TGTGCCAGCAGTCGAAACCGGGGTACCAATCAGCCCCAGCATTTT. It specifies CASSRNRGTNQPQHF.

V is TRBV28 and J is TRBJ1-1; D gene unclear. The ends were cut back, 6 bases at V and 0 bases at J, with 5 bases in the middle. CDR1 is MDHEN and CDR2 is SYDVKM in the germline V gene. The CDR3 has 12 amino acids. Written as DNA, the CDR3 is TGTGCCAGCAGGGACTTGAACACTGAAGCTTTCTTT. This encodes CASRDLNTEAFF. Full variable domain (rest looked up from reference TRBV28 and TRBJ1-1): DVKVTQSSRYLVKRTGEKVFLECVQDMDHENMFWYRQDPGLGLRLIYFSYDVKMKEKGDIPEGYSVSREKKERFSLILESASTNQTSMYLCASRDLNTEAFFGQGTRLTVV.

This rearrangement joins TRBV5-1 to TRBJ1-1, with D perhaps matching TRBD1 (6 bases). V was shortened by 0 bases and J by 7 bases, with 16 bases between the two germline ends. Germline loops: CDR1 SGHRS, CDR2 YFSETQ. The CDR3 has 15 residues. The CDR3 spells CASSLVGGRLNEAFF. The CDR3, as DNA: TGCGCCAGCAGCTTGGTTGGGGGCCGGTTGAATGAAGCTTTCTTT.

The rearrangement joins TRBV29-1 to TRBJ2-7; a possible D gene is TRBD2 (5 bases). Trimming pared 7 bases from V and 2 bases from J, leaving 21 bases between. Germline V gene lookup returns CDR1 SQVTM and CDR2 ANQGSEA. The CDR3 contains 15 residues. The CDR3 spells CSAGRYAGTTYEQYF. The DNA of the CDR3 is TGCAGCGCCGGTAGGTACGCGGGTACTACCTACGAGCAGTACTTC.